The 20 T cell receptor beta chains below were found in one sample sequenced in a study of cytotoxic CD8 clonotypes in ibrutinib-treated CLL. Method: immunoSEQ multiplex PCR; TCRdb's copy keeps in-frame clones and lacks some. The sample shows 200,000 or so clones, 75% to 85% of them seen only once. The source was PBMCs, collected after 12 months of ibrutinib treatment. The source of these receptors is a human donor with chronic lymphocytic leukemia.

On this clone: At one boundary the junction diverges from the germline segment, which might be a read error. This chain uses TRBV30 with TRBJ1-2; D might be TRBD1 (5 bases). This CDR3 spans 12 amino acids. CDR1 and CDR2 (germline): GTSNPN, SVGIG (reference sequence). CDR3 sequence: CACYQGNDGYTF. For the CDR3, the DNA is TGTGCCTGCTACCAGGGTAACGATGGCTACACCTTC.

This clone was picked up one time. The chain has TRBV25-1 and TRBJ2-7; D is perhaps TRBD1 (6 bases). Trimming pared 2 bases from V and 0 bases from J, leaving 14 bases between. This CDR3 is built from 16 residues. CDR1 and CDR2 from the germline V gene are MGHDK and SYGVNS. The CDR3 DNA is TGTGCCAGCAGTGAAAAAACAGGGCCGAGCTCCTACGAGCAGTACTTC. Protein sequence: CASSEKTGPSSYEQYF.

The chain has TRBV6-6 and TRBJ1-5; unclear D gene. CDR3 length: 13 amino acids. Trimming left V 8 bases short and J 1 base short, with 9 bases between. Per germline, CDR1 MNHNY and CDR2 SVGAGI (reference sequence). The CDR3 reads CASADGSNQPQHF. The CDR3 DNA reads as TGTGCCAGCGCCGACGGGAGCAATCAGCCCCAGCATTTT.

The V and J genes are TRBV6-5 and TRBJ1-4, with 8 positions matching TRBD1. Germline CDR1 reads MNHEY; CDR2 reads SVGAGI. This CDR3 has 16 residues. V lost 0 bases to trimming and J lost 10 bases; unmatched junction nucleotides: 10. The CDR3 loop is CASSYSMYQGAGKLFF. The CDR3 DNA follows: TGTGCCAGCAGTTACTCGATGTACCAGGGGGCTGGAAAACTGTTTTTT.

The V and J genes are TRBV5-1 and TRBJ2-1; possibly TRBD1 for D (5 bases). In germline, CDR1 is SGHRS, CDR2 YFSETQ. The CDR3 has 15 residues. V gave up 0 bases and J gave up 5 bases, with 12 bases separating them. DNA for the CDR3: TGCGCCAGCAGCTTGGGCTGGGGCTCAGACAATGAGCAGTTCTTC. Translation gives CASSLGWGSDNEQFF.

This chain links TRBV6-1 with TRBJ2-1, with TRBD1 matching over 11 bases. V lost 6 bases and J lost 9; bases outside the gene matches: 10. Germline CDR1 MNHNS, CDR2 SASEGT. The CDR3 has 15 amino acids. The CDR3 DNA reads TGTGCCAGCAGCCACCTCGGACAGGGGGCCGGTGAGCAGTTCTTC. Amino acids: CASSHLGQGAGEQFF.

This rearrangement joins TRBV5-6 to TRBJ1-1; D is ambiguous. In germline, CDR1 is SGHDT, CDR2 YYEEEE. This CDR3 is built from 16 residues. V shed 0 bases and J shed 1 base, with 13 bases lying between them. CDR3 region: CASSLEGTKPNTEAFF. CDR3 bases: TGTGCCAGCAGCTTGGAAGGCACAAAACCGAACACTGAAGCTTTCTTT. The full variable domain, completed using reference TRBV5-6 and TRBJ1-1, is DAGVTQSPTHLIKTRGQQVTLRCSPKSGHDTVSWYQQALGQGPQFIFQYYEEEERQRGNFPDRFSGHQFPNYSSELNVNALLLGDSALYLCASSLEGTKPNTEAFFGQGTRLTVV.

A few counts support this clone. The CDR3 DNA is TGTGCCAGCAGCGCGACATTGAACTATGGCTACACCTTC. Protein sequence: CASSATLNYGYTF. This chain uses TRBV2 with TRBJ1-2; D is ambiguous. The CDR3 is made up of 13 amino acids. Trimming stripped 6 bases from V and 2 bases from J, with 10 bases between. CDR1 is SNHLY and CDR2 is FYNNEI in the germline V gene.

This chain joins TRBV6-1 and TRBJ2-7; D remains unclear. In germline, CDR1 is MNHNS, CDR2 SASEGT. The CDR3 loop spans 12 amino acids. Trimming cost V 2 bases and J 9 bases, with 11 bases left between them. The CDR3 loop is CASSENFRRQYF. The CDR3 nucleotides read TGTGCCAGCAGTGAAAACTTCCGTAGGCAGTACTTC.

This chain uses TRBV19 with TRBJ2-7, with TRBD2 matching 14 bases. V lost 3 bases to trimming and J lost 2 bases; unmatched junction nucleotides: 6. Germline CDR1 LNHDA, CDR2 SQIVND (reference sequence). The CDR3 sequence is 17 residues long. The CDR3 loop is CASSIKGLAGEAYEQYF. The CDR3 DNA reads as TGTGCCAGTAGTATTAAGGGACTAGCGGGAGAGGCCTACGAGCAGTACTTC.

This clone was detected only a few times. This chain links TRBV2 with TRBJ2-2; perhaps TRBD2 as D (6 bases). The CDR3 is made up of 16 amino acids. The germline CDR1 and CDR2 sequences are SNHLY and FYNNEI. V was trimmed by 8 bases and J by 5 bases, leaving 21 bases between them. In DNA, the CDR3 is TGTGCCAGCCTCCGACGCGGGGCGCTGGGAACCGGGGAGCTGTTTTTT. Protein sequence: CASLRRGALGTGELFF. The variable domain in full, with the rest retrieved from reference TRBV2 and TRBJ2-2, is EPEVTQTPSHQVTQMGQEVILRCVPISNHLYFYWYRQILGQKVEFLVSFYNNEISEKSEIFDDQFSVERPDGSNFTLKIRSTKLEDSAMYFCASLRRGALGTGELFFGEGSRLTVL.

This sequence joins TRBV19 and TRBJ2-2; 9 positions match TRBD1. Germline CDR1 reads LNHDA; CDR2 reads SQIVND (reference sequence). The CDR3 runs to 16 residues. Trimming at V came to 3 bases and at J to 7 bases, leaving 9 bases not matched to a gene. The DNA of the CDR3 is TGTGCCAGTAGTATGGGGACAGGGAATTGGGGCGGGGAGCTGTTTTTT. Translating gives CASSMGTGNWGGELFF. Looking up the rest from reference TRBV19 and TRBJ2-2 gives the full variable domain: DGGITQSPKYLFRKEGQNVTLSCEQNLNHDAMYWYRQDPGQGLRLIYYSQIVNDFQKGDIAEGYSVSREKKESFPLTVTSAQKNPTAFYLCASSMGTGNWGGELFFGEGSRLTVL.

This clone showed up just a few times. This sequence joins TRBV25-1 and TRBJ2-7; 8 bases line up with TRBD2. CDR1 and CDR2 from the germline V gene are MGHDK and SYGVNS. V gave up 8 bases and J gave up 5 bases; unmatched junction bases: 8. The CDR3 runs to 13 residues. The CDR3 DNA follows: TGTGCCAGCGCCGTCGGGAGGGCCCACGAGCAGTACTTC. Translation gives CASAVGRAHEQYF.

The CDR3 sequence is CASSDAGGDYNEQFF. CDR3 bases: TGTGCCAGCAGTGACGCGGGGGGGGATTACAATGAGCAGTTCTTC. The V call is TRBV6-1, the J call TRBJ2-1, with 9 bases aligning to TRBD2. The CDR3 is 15 residues long. V gave up 3 bases and J gave up 4 bases; unmatched junction bases: 4. Germline values: CDR1 MNHNS, CDR2 SASEGT.

The chain joins TRBV6-5 to TRBJ1-1; D gene unclear. The germline CDR1 and CDR2 sequences are MNHEY and SVGAGI. The CDR3 loop spans 16 amino acids. Trimming stripped 1 base from V and 3 bases from J, with 15 bases between. CDR3: CASSYYPGRWDTEAFF. DNA of the CDR3: TGTGCCAGCAGTTACTACCCGGGCCGATGGGACACTGAAGCTTTCTTT.

The gene calls are TRBV9 and TRBJ2-1; D perhaps matches TRBD2 (5 bases). V was shortened by 2 bases and J by 4 bases, with 13 bases between the two germline ends. Germline V gene sequence: CDR1 SGDLS, CDR2 YYNGEE. The CDR3 runs to 15 residues. In DNA, the CDR3 is TGTGCCAGCAGCGTCTCGGGTGGCGGGTACAATGAGCAGTTCTTC. This sequence encodes CASSVSGGGYNEQFF. Using reference TRBV9 and TRBJ2-1 for the parts outside the CDR3, the full variable domain is DSGVTQTPKHLITATGQRVTLRCSPRSGDLSVYWYQQSLDQGLQFLIQYYNGEERAKGNILERFSAQQFPDLHSELNLSSLELGDSALYFCASSVSGGGYNEQFFGPGTRLTVL.

The chain combines TRBV28 with TRBJ1-1; D unclear. Between the trimmed V and J ends, which lost 5 bases and 9 bases, there was a span of 7 bases. This CDR3 region has 10 residues. The germline V gene encodes CDR1 MDHEN and CDR2 SYDVKM. The chain's CDR3 is CASSRLKAFF. The DNA for the CDR3 is TGTGCCAGCAGTAGGTTAAAAGCTTTCTTT.

This clone was seen only a few times. Here the CDR3 DNA reads TGTGCCAGCAGCAGGACAGGGGACGAGCAGTACTTC. This encodes CASSRTGDEQYF. The chain joins TRBV7-9 to TRBJ2-7, with 9 bases fitting TRBD1. The junction had 1 base not matched to a gene; V was cut back by 5 bases and J by 5 bases. This CDR3 has 12 residues. CDR1 SEHNR and CDR2 FQNEAQ come from the germline V gene (reference sequence). The entire variable domain, with the rest obtained from reference TRBV7-9 and TRBJ2-7, is as follows: DTGVSQNPRHKITKRGQNVTFRCDPISEHNRLYWYRQTLGQGPEFLTYFQNEAQLEKSRLLSDRFSAERPKGSFSTLEIQRTEQGDSAMYLCASSRTGDEQYFGPGTRLTVT.

The chain's CDR3 is CASSQPPPYNEQFF. The CDR3 nucleotides are TGTGCCAGCAGTCAGCCACCCCCCTACAATGAGCAGTTCTTC. The chain combines TRBV27 with TRBJ2-1; D remains unclear. Per germline, CDR1 MNHEY and CDR2 SMNVEV (reference sequence). Trimming cost V 5 bases and J 2 bases, with 10 bases left between them. This CDR3 is built from 14 residues.

V and J are TRBV27 and TRBJ2-7; TRBD1 is a possible D gene (6 bases). Per germline, CDR1 MNHEY and CDR2 SMNVEV (reference sequence). The CDR3 runs 17 residues. Trimming shortened V by 5 bases and J by 0 bases, and 20 bases separated the two germline ends. DNA for the CDR3: TGTGCCAGCAGTGTACTTACAGGGACCCCTGCCTCCTACGAGCAGTACTTC. Translated: CASSVLTGTPASYEQYF.